This TCR beta chain was sequenced during a study of spatial heterogeneity in lung cancer. Carried by each TCR cDNA molecule was a unique molecular identifier. TCRdb passed the 5' RACE reads through MiXCR, listing each CDR3 protein once. Among some 8,900 distinct CDR3 sequences listed, roughly 4.8% were seen once. Germline V gene lookup returns CDR1 ENHRY and CDR2 SYGVKD. The V end was cut by 3 bases, the J end by 9 bases, with 18 bases between. This CDR3 is 16 amino acids long. In its sample, this clonotype was seen many times. This beta chain is an off-target read within a library intended for alpha chains, so its frequency means little. Documented time point: sample taken at primary tumor resection. The input material, whole RNA from tumor, nontumor lung or frozen PBMC, was sequenced unsorted. Samples were obtained from 70 or so donors, all untreated early-stage non-small cell lung cancer patients.

V gene TRBV10-3 combines with J gene TRBJ1-6; D unresolved. The clonotype was recovered from a male donor with early-stage non-small cell lung cancer. The sample here was PBMCs, taken at surgery. The CDR3 region has the DNA TGTGCCATCAGTGAACTAGTCGGGAGTGTCGGTTCACCCCTCCACTTT. The encoded protein is CAISELVGSVGSPLHF.